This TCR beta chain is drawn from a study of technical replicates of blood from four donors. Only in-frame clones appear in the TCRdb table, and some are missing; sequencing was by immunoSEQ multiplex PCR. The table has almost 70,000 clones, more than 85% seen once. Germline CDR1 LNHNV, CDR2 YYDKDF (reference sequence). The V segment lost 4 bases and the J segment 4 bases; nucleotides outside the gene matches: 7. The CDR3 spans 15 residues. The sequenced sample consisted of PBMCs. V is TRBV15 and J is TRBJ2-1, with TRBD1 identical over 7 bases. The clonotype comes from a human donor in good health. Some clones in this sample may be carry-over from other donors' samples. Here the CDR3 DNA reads TGTGCCACCAGCATGCGACAGGGCCTTTACAATGAGCAGTTCTTC. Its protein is CATSMRQGLYNEQFF.